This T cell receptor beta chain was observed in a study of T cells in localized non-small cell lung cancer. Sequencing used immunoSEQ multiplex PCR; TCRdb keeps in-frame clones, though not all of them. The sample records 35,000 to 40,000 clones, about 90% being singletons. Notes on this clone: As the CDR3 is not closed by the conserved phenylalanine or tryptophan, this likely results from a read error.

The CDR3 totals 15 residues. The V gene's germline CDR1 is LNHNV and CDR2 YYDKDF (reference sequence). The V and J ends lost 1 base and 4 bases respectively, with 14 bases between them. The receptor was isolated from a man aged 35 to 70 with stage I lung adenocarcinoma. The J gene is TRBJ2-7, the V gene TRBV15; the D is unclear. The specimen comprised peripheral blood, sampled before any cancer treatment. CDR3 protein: CATSRGESGLYEQYL. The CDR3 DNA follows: TGTGCCACCAGCAGAGGGGAATCCGGCCTTTACGAGCAGTACTTA.